This T cell receptor beta chain came from a study of identical twins. General study findings and limits: For out-of-frame beta sequences, excess twin sharing was weaker.

About this clonotype: The antigen is undetermined.

TCRdb reprocessed the 5' RACE reads with MiXCR, giving one entry per CDR3 protein. The data hold about 260,000 distinct CDR3 sequences, with 5.5% to 8% observed a single time. The CDR3 is 13 amino acids. The germline V gene encodes CDR1 WSHSY and CDR2 SAAADI. V lost 5 bases and J lost 1, with 8 bases in between. Donors were all healthy Caucasians. The sample was also linked to a second study, of yellow fever vaccine responses in identical twins.

The chain recombines TRBV10-2 with TRBJ1-1, with D hard to call. Sequencing input: memory (CD45RO+) T cells sorted from blood. The sequence was collected from a woman between 18 and 29 years old in good health. The CDR3 DNA follows: TGCGCCAGCAGTCGAGGACGGAACACTGAAGCTTTCTTT. Its translation is CASSRGRNTEAFF.